The T cell receptor beta chain under discussion was sequenced for a study of T cell responses to AZD1222 COVID-19 vaccine. Study-level findings and limits: Spike-specific TCR breadth and depth grew following two AZD1222 doses. The donor cohort was predominantly white British with a female majority, and clonal diversity may have been underestimated. With dominance at 160-218 and 743-854, vaccine-associated CD4 TCRs spanned spike.

For this clone: Its antigen is not identified.

Germline values: CDR1 MNHNS, CDR2 SASEGT. V was cut by 1 base and J by 4 bases, with 10 bases left in between. This CDR3 contains 14 residues. Generated by immunoSEQ multiplex PCR, the TCRdb table keeps only in-frame clones and is missing some. The sample records approximately 100,000 clones, about 88% being singletons. The specimen was peripheral blood, collected on day 0 of AZD1222 vaccination. V gene TRBV6-1 combines with J gene TRBJ1-2; D may be TRBD1 (6 bases). The TCR was taken from an adult in good health. This chain's CDR3 is CASSEDGGRYGYTF. DNA for the CDR3: TGTGCCAGCAGTGAAGACGGGGGCCGCTATGGCTACACCTTC.